One and the same sample provided the 27 T cell receptor beta chains below, sequenced in a study of chemoradiotherapy in HPV16-positive cancers (dated by TCRdb to between 2021 and 2024). Libraries were built with the immunoSEQ multiplex PCR assay. In TCRdb, the immuneACCESS table is reduced to in-frame sequences with V and J assigned. These tables do not hold every clone; where another copy was compared, an unresolved V gene accounts for under half, and the others remain unexplained. The sample yields under 50,000 clones; around 80% were counted once. More than 5% of the sample is held by the ten biggest clonotypes. This sample comprised blood, obtained from a patient who underwent chemoradiotherapy. Every receptor here comes from a human donor with HPV-associated anogenital cancer.

As DNA, the CDR3 is TGTGCCAGTAGTATGGTGTCAGGTAGGGTCACTGAAGCTTTCTTT. Translating gives CASSMVSGRVTEAFF. This chain uses TRBV19 with TRBJ1-1; D is ambiguous. Trimming left V 3 bases short and J 4 bases short, with 15 bases between. CDR3 length: 15 amino acids. Germline CDR1 reads LNHDA; CDR2 reads SQIVND (reference sequence).

This clone showed up just a few times. The V and J genes are TRBV10-3 and TRBJ1-2; D is unresolved. The CDR3 sequence is 14 residues long. V shed 6 bases and J shed 0 bases, with 11 bases lying between them. Germline V CDR1 and CDR2: ENHRY, SYGVKD. The CDR3 protein is CAISRDPANYGYTF. Written as DNA, the CDR3 is TGTGCCATCAGCCGGGATCCAGCTAACTATGGCTACACCTTC.

CDR3 coding DNA: TGTGCCACCAAGGCCCCGAGGTGGGGTCACTATGGCTACACCTTC. Residues: CATKAPRWGHYGYTF. The chain couples TRBV30 to TRBJ1-2, with no clear D. V was shortened by 8 bases and J by 3 bases, with 22 bases between the two germline ends. The CDR3 consists of 15 residues. CDR1 GTSNPN and CDR2 SVGIG come from the germline V gene (reference sequence).

The chain recombines TRBV2 with TRBJ1-3, with 9 bases aligning to TRBD1. V trimming: 10 bases; J trimming: 4 bases; junction bases outside the gene matches: 14. CDR1 and CDR2 (germline): SNHLY, FYNNEI. The CDR3 is 16 amino acids. The CDR3 DNA reads TGTGCCATCAACTCTTTTACAGGGGGCGTCGGAAACACCATATATTTT. Encoded protein: CAINSFTGGVGNTIYF.

The chain couples TRBV2 to TRBJ1-4; D is undetermined. The V gene's germline CDR1 is SNHLY and CDR2 FYNNEI. CDR3 size: 14 residues. V lost 8 bases, J lost 0 bases, and 10 bases lay in between. In DNA form, the CDR3 reads TGTGCCAGCGTAAAGGCTGCAACTAATGAAAAACTGTTTTTT. This sequence encodes CASVKAATNEKLFF.

J is TRBJ1-2 and V is TRBV27, with 7 bases aligning to TRBD1. The CDR3 runs to 11 residues. In germline, CDR1 is MNHEY, CDR2 SMNVEV (reference sequence). With V trimmed by 6 bases and J by 7 bases, 2 bases remained unmatched. This chain's CDR3 is CASRGQVGYTF. In DNA form, the CDR3 reads TGTGCCAGCAGAGGACAGGTTGGCTACACCTTC.

This clone was counted between two and nine times. The chain links TRBV19 to TRBJ2-4; 13 bases match TRBD2. The V gene end was trimmed by 0 bases and the J gene end by 13 bases; junction bases not matched to a gene: 9. The CDR3 length is 16 residues. Per the germline V gene, CDR1 is LNHDA and CDR2 is SQIVND (reference sequence). The CDR3 sequence: CASSIDAGLAGLIQYF. In DNA form, the CDR3 reads TGTGCCAGTAGTATAGATGCGGGACTAGCGGGGCTCATCCAGTACTTC.

The rearrangement uses TRBV5-1 and TRBJ2-7, with a possible D match to TRBD1 (5 bases). Trimming stripped 0 bases from V and 0 bases from J, with 10 bases between. This CDR3 has 15 amino acids. Germline assignment: CDR1 SGHRS and CDR2 YFSETQ. The CDR3 DNA is TGCGCCAGCAGCTTGGACAGGTCCCGCTCCTACGAGCAGTACTTC. The encoded protein is CASSLDRSRSYEQYF.

The V call is TRBV11-2, the J call TRBJ2-4; D call uncertain. The CDR3 runs to 14 residues. Germline CDR1 SGHAT, CDR2 FQNNGV. The ends were cut back, 4 bases at V and 0 bases at J, with 7 bases in the middle. This chain's CDR3 is CASSSRLAKNIQYF. In DNA, the CDR3 is TGTGCCAGCAGCTCCAGGTTAGCCAAAAACATTCAGTACTTC.

The chain joins TRBV7-9 to TRBJ2-4, with a tentative D call TRBD1 (6 bases). The CDR3 sequence is 18 residues long. Trimming pared 0 bases from V and 0 bases from J, leaving 15 bases between. Germline CDR1 SEHNR, CDR2 FQNEAQ (reference sequence). CDR3 protein: CASSLALEQGLAKNIQYF. CDR3 coding DNA: TGTGCCAGCAGCTTAGCGCTGGAACAGGGTTTAGCCAAAAACATTCAGTACTTC.

The chain couples TRBV6-5 to TRBJ2-7, with 11 bases that match TRBD2. J gave up 4 bases and V 0 bases, and 2 bases lay outside the gene matches. There are 15 residues in the CDR3. Germline V gene sequence: CDR1 MNHEY, CDR2 SVGAGI. The CDR3 DNA sequence: TGTGCCAGCAGTTACTCGACTAGCGGGGCATACGAGCAGTACTTC. It codes for CASSYSTSGAYEQYF.

This clone came up a few times. An end of the junction does not agree with germline; a read error may underlie this. The chain has TRBV18 and TRBJ1-1; no clear D. This CDR3 spans 12 amino acids. CDR1 and CDR2 from the germline V gene are KGHSH and LQKENI. The CDR3 here is CASSPVETGAFF. The CDR3 nucleotides read TGTGCCAGCTCACCAGTCGAGACTGGAGCTTTCTTT.

The rearrangement joins TRBV5-6 to TRBJ2-1; 11 bases line up with TRBD2. This CDR3 comprises 17 residues. Germline lookup yields CDR1 SGHDT and CDR2 YYEEEE. J gave up 3 bases and V 4 bases, and 9 bases lay outside the gene matches. The CDR3 region has the DNA TGTGCCAGCAGCCCCCCGGCTAGCGGGGGGTTCTACAATGAGCAGTTCTTC. Translated, it gives CASSPPASGGFYNEQFF.

Comments on this clone: In the same sample, other DNA sequences code for this CDR3. V gene TRBV2 combines with J gene TRBJ1-2; D is ambiguous. V dropped 2 bases and J dropped 3 bases, with 7 bases sitting between them. CDR3 size: 13 residues. Germline CDR1 and CDR2: SNHLY and FYNNEI. The CDR3 region has the DNA TGTGCCAGCAGTGAAAGTGGGGACTATGGCTACACCTTC. Its protein product is CASSESGDYGYTF.

The chain links TRBV11-1 to TRBJ2-2; D is possibly TRBD2 (5 bases). V shed 5 bases and J shed 0 bases, with 10 bases lying between them. This CDR3 is 15 amino acids long. Germline CDR1 SGHAT, CDR2 FQDESV (reference sequence). CDR3 in amino acids: CASSRRQANTGELFF. CDR3 nucleotides: TGTGCCAGCAGCAGGAGGCAGGCGAACACCGGGGAGCTGTTTTTT.

The chain is built from TRBV2 and TRBJ1-3; no clear D gene. This CDR3 comprises 14 residues. Germline loops: CDR1 SNHLY, CDR2 FYNNEI. V lost 1 base and J lost 7, with 11 bases in between. In DNA form, the CDR3 reads TGTGCCAGCAGTGAAGGGCTGAAAGGGAACACCATATATTTT. This codes for CASSEGLKGNTIYF.

The chain combines TRBV7-3 with TRBJ1-1; D is uncertain. The ends were cut back, 4 bases at V and 5 bases at J, with 11 bases in the middle. CDR3 size: 13 residues. Looked up from germline, CDR1 is SGHTA and CDR2 is FQGTGA. The CDR3, as DNA: TGTGCCAGCAGCTCGGACGGAGTGACTGAAGCTTTCTTT. This translates into CASSSDGVTEAFF. Supplemented by reference TRBV7-3 and TRBJ1-1, the full variable domain reads GAGVSQTPSNKVTEKGKYVELRCDPISGHTALYWYRQSLGQGPEFLIYFQGTGAADDSGLPNDRFFAVRPEGSVSTLKIQRTERGDSAVYLCASSSDGVTEAFFGQGTRLTVV.

This clone was counted once. The chain is built from TRBV10-3 and TRBJ1-1; D is uncertain. Trimming took off 3 bases at V and 0 bases at J, with 8 bases between the two ends. The CDR3 has 14 residues. CDR1 and CDR2 (germline): ENHRY, SYGVKD. The chain's CDR3 is CAISDKSMNTEAFF. CDR3 nucleotide sequence: TGTGCCATCAGTGATAAGTCCATGAACACTGAAGCTTTCTTT.

The chain combines TRBV5-1 with TRBJ2-7; tentative D call: TRBD2 (6 bases). The V end was cut by 0 bases, the J end by 3 bases, with 13 bases between. This CDR3 has 15 amino acids. CDR1 SGHRS and CDR2 YFSETQ come from the germline V gene. DNA of the CDR3: TGCGCCAGCAGCTTGGCCGGAGGGTCTGGCTACGAGCAGTACTTC. Amino acids: CASSLAGGSGYEQYF. Variable domain in full (rest from reference TRBV5-1 and TRBJ2-7): KAGVTQTPRYLIKTRGQQVTLSCSPISGHRSVSWYQQTPGQGLQFLFEYFSETQRNKGNFPGRFSGRQFSNSRSEMNVSTLELGDSALYLCASSLAGGSGYEQYFGPGTRLTVT.

The V gene is TRBV23-1, the J gene TRBJ1-6, with TRBD1 matching over 7 bases. TRBV23-1 is given ORF status, its function remaining uncertain. The CDR3 is made up of 15 amino acids. With 0 bases clipped from V and 10 bases from J, the junction kept 6 bases outside the gene matches. The CDR3 reads CASSQSRQGGSPLHF. In DNA form, the CDR3 reads TGCGCCAGCAGTCAATCCCGACAGGGCGGATCACCCCTCCACTTT.

The rearrangement uses TRBV11-2 and TRBJ1-2; a weak D match, TRBD1 (6 bases). The length of the CDR3 is 12 residues. From germline, CDR1 is SGHAT and CDR2 FQNNGV. Trimming removed 4 bases at V and 6 bases at J, with 9 bases between. This CDR3 is CASSYRQDGYTF. As DNA, the CDR3 is TGTGCCAGCAGCTATAGACAGGATGGCTACACCTTC. Combining the CDR3 with reference TRBV11-2 and TRBJ1-2 gives the whole variable domain EAGVAQSPRYKIIEKRQSVAFWCNPISGHATLYWYQQILGQGPKLLIQFQNNGVVDDSQLPKDRFSAERLKGVDSTLKIQPAKLEDSAVYLCASSYRQDGYTFGSGTRLTVV.

V is TRBV21-1 and J is TRBJ1-6. TRBV21-1 represents a pseudogene. This CDR3 comprises 18 residues. For the CDR3, the DNA is TGTGCCAGCAGCAAAGGCGGCCTACCGGGGCCGCATAATTCACCCCTCCACTTT. Translating gives CASSKGGLPGPHNSPLHF.

This chain connects TRBV9 to TRBJ2-1; 8 positions match TRBD2. Germline CDR1 SGDLS, CDR2 YYNGEE. CDR3 length equals 18 residues. The V gene end was trimmed by 4 bases and the J gene end by 6 bases; junction bases not matched to a gene: 18. As DNA, the CDR3 is TGTGCCAGCAGCCCCCCGGGTCGGGGGGGTTTCGGCGGCAATGAGCAGTTCTTC. Encoded protein: CASSPPGRGGFGGNEQFF.

The chain employs TRBV29-1 and TRBJ2-3, with 9 positions matching TRBD2. With V trimmed by 5 bases and J by 3 bases, 0 bases remained unmatched. The CDR3 extends over 12 amino acids. Germline assignment: CDR1 SQVTM and CDR2 ANQGSEA. The CDR3: CSVSGGTDTQYF. In nucleotides, the CDR3 is TGCAGCGTTAGCGGGGGGACAGATACGCAGTATTTT.

The chain combines TRBV7-9 with TRBJ1-1; D is undetermined. This CDR3 region has 16 residues. The V gene lost 2 bases and the J gene lost 3 bases, with 16 bases spanning the gap. CDR1 and CDR2 from the germline V gene are SEHNR and FQNEAQ (reference sequence). DNA of the CDR3: TGTGCCAGCAGCTTACCGTTAGGGTACGGAGACACTGAAGCTTTCTTT. This sequence encodes CASSLPLGYGDTEAFF.

This clone was observed a few times. The chain is built from TRBV27 and TRBJ1-1; D remains ambiguous. The CDR3 length is 13 residues. V lost 2 bases and J 1 base, leaving 5 bases between the germline ends. Germline loops: CDR1 MNHEY, CDR2 SMNVEV (reference sequence). CDR3 region: CASSLGWNTEAFF. The DNA for the CDR3 is TGTGCCAGCAGTTTAGGGTGGAACACTGAAGCTTTCTTT.

This clone was observed a handful of times. J is TRBJ2-5 and V is TRBV18, with D perhaps matching TRBD2 (7 bases). Germline CDR1 and CDR2: KGHSH and LQKENI. Trimming took off 3 bases at V and 4 bases at J, with 15 bases between the two ends. This CDR3 has 15 residues. CDR3 loop: CASSPPGRGRETQYF. The CDR3 nucleotides are TGTGCCAGCTCACCGCCTGGGCGGGGGCGAGAGACCCAGTACTTC.